The clone carrying this TCR beta chain was seen only once. The target antigen is unknown. Trimming cost V 3 bases and J 6 bases, with 11 bases left between them. Germline assignment: CDR1 MNHEY and CDR2 SVGAGI. CDR3 length: 13 residues. The sample comes from a study of OX40 agonist ivuxolimab in advanced cancers. Overall study context: Subjects had a mean age of about 65 years, with a range of 23 to 79; almost 85% were male. Three patients had partial responses: one hepatocellular carcinoma, two cutaneous melanoma.

Measured with immunoSEQ multiplex PCR; TCRdb has only the in-frame clones, and not every one. The table shows 85,000 to 100,000 clones, with roughly 94% occurring only once. Enrollment shut out patients with autoimmune disease history or systemic immunosuppression. Study results and limitations: Dosing at 0.1 to 3.0 mg/kg was accompanied by clonal expansion of CD4+ and CD8+ blood T cells by week 6.

This receptor was identified in an adult with an advanced solid tumor such as melanoma, head and neck, liver or kidney cancer. The V and J genes are TRBV6-5 and TRBJ2-5; D call uncertain. The sequences come from CD4+ or CD8+ T cells sorted from blood, collected in a trial of the OX40 agonist ivuxolimab. Here the CDR3 reads CASSYEYFKTQYF. CDR3 nucleotide sequence: TGTGCCAGCAGTTATGAGTATTTCAAGACCCAGTACTTC.